The rows below give T cell receptor beta chains drawn from one sample of a study of shared clonotypes between healthy human individuals. Profiled with immunoSEQ multiplex PCR; TCRdb holds only in-frame clones, not every one. The data show around 1.9 million clones, with 80% to 95% seen just once and about 1.7% held by the top ten. Specimen: naive CD8+ T cells from PBMCs. These receptors came from a man younger than 35 in good health. Some clones in this sample may be carry-over from other donors' samples. CDR3s include the opening cysteine and the closing phenylalanine or tryptophan. A D gene is named only where the DNA matches it firmly. Clone size is not always given. Where it is, it says once, few, many or a class for expanded clones.

>NA|TRBV4-2|NA|TRBJ2-7
CASSQDGIEQYF
TGTGCCAGCAGCCAAGATGGGATCGAGCAGTACTTC
>NA|TRBV25-1|TRBD1|TRBJ2-5
CASSPGGQETQYF
TGTGCCAGCAGTCCAGGGGGCCAAGAGACCCAGTACTTC
>few|TRBV7-8|TRBD1|TRBJ2-7
CASSPGDRAYEQYF
TGTGCCAGCAGCCCCGGGGACAGGGCATACGAGCAGTACTTC
>few|TRBV27|TRBD1|TRBJ1-1
CASSTRTGNTEAFF
TGTGCCAGCAGTACTCGGACAGGGAACACTGAAGCTTTCTTT
>NA|TRBV30|NA|TRBJ1-2
CAWSVFPTGRGGYTF
TGTGCCTGGAGTGTGTTCCCAACAGGGCGAGGAGGCTACACCTTC
>once|TRBV6-1|TRBD2|TRBJ2-3
CASSQLAGQADTQYF
TGTGCCAGCAGTCAGCTAGCGGGTCAAGCGGATACGCAGTATTTT
>once|TRBV19|NA|TRBJ2-7
CASSIVPGQGSIYEQYF
TGTGCCAGTAGTATAGTGCCCGGGCAGGGTAGTATCTACGAGCAGTACTTC
>once|TRBV28|NA|TRBJ1-4
CASSLWAGEKLFF
TGTGCCAGCAGTTTATGGGCCGGAGAAAAACTGTTTTTT
>NA|TRBV13|TRBD2|TRBJ2-1
CASAGGTAYNEQFF
TGTGCCAGTGCGGGGGGAACGGCTTACAATGAGCAGTTCTTC
>NA|TRBV11-2|NA|TRBJ2-7
CASSLGSRGAYEQYF
TGTGCCAGCAGCTTAGGATCTCGGGGCGCCTACGAGCAGTACTTC
>NA|TRBV4-1|NA|TRBJ1-1
CASSQSRVRVNTEAFF
TGCGCCAGCAGCCAATCACGGGTGCGGGTGAACACTGAAGCTTTCTTT
>NA|TRBV5-5|NA|TRBJ1-1
CASSPRGGEAFF
TGTGCCAGCAGCCCCCGGGGAGGGGAAGCTTTCTTT
>NA|TRBV10-3|TRBD1|TRBJ2-7
CAIRSGQGINHEQYF
TGTGCCATCAGGAGCGGACAGGGTATTAACCACGAGCAGTACTTC
>NA|TRBV6-1|NA|TRBJ1-2
CASSERGDGYTF
TGTGCCAGCAGTGAAAGGGGGGATGGCTACACCTTC
>NA|TRBV27|TRBD2|TRBJ2-5
CASSSSQRGQETQYF
TGTGCCAGCAGTTCCTCTCAGCGGGGGCAAGAGACCCAGTACTTC